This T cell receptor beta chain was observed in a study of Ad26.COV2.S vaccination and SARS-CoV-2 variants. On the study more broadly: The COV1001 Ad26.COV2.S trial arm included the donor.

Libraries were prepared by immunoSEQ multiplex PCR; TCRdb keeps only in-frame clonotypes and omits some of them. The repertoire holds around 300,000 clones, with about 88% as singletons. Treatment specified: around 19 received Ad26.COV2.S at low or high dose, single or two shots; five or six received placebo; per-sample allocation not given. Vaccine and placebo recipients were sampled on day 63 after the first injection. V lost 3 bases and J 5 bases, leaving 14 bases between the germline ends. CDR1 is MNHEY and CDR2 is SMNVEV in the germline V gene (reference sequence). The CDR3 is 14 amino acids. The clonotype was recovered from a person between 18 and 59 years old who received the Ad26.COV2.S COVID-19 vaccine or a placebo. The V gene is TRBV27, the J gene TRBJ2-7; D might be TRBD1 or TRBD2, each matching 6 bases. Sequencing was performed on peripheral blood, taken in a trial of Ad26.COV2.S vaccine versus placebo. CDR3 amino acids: CASSLVQGGHEQYF. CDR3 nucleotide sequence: TGTGCCAGCAGTTTGGTACAGGGAGGCCACGAGCAGTACTTC.